The TCR beta chain described here comes from a study of blood T cell repertoires in COVID-19. For the study at large: Sites in the United States, Italy and Spain provided acute and convalescent COVID-19 samples. PBMCs, B-cell-depleted T cells, or T cells were the source of the cDNA or gDNA that made up the material.

The germline gives CDR1 SGHDN, CDR2 FVKESK. The CDR3 contains 15 residues. The V segment lost 1 base and the J segment 7 bases; nucleotides outside the gene matches: 4. How the authors handled the data: Nucleated cell counts were estimated from reference gene primer amplification. Only in-frame clones appear in the TCRdb table, and some are missing; sequencing was by immunoSEQ multiplex PCR. Clone size and the V and J calls come from that table; the DNA yielded D and trimming. The table shows roughly 55,000 clones, with roughly 80% occurring only once. The chain has TRBV14 and TRBJ1-3, with TRBD1 matching 10 bases. The sequenced sample consisted of peripheral blood. This receptor was identified in a man in his sixties with acute or convalescent COVID-19. The CDR3 protein is CASSQAGQGWNTIYF. The CDR3, as DNA: TGTGCCAGCAGCCAAGCGGGACAGGGGTGGAACACCATATATTTT.